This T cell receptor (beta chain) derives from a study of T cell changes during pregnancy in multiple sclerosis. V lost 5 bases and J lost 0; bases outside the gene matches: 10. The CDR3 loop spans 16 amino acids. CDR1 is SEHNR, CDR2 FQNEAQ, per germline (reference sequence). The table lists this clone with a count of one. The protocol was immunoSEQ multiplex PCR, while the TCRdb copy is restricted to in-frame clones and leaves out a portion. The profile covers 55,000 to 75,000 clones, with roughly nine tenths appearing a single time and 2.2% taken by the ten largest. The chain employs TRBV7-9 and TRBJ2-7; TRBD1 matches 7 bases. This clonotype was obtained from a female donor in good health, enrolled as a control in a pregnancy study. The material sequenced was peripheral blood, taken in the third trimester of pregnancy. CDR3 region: CASSPWTGEGSYEQYF. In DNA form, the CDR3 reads TGTGCCAGCAGCCCCTGGACAGGTGAAGGCTCCTACGAGCAGTACTTC.